The 17 T cell receptor beta chains below all came from one sample that was sequenced in a study of cytomegalovirus exposure and HLA in healthy donors (dated by TCRdb to the late 2010s). The library came from the immunoSEQ multiplex PCR assay. The multiplex PCR relied on a mix of 60 forward primers for TCR Vbeta segments and 13 reverse primers for TCR Jbeta segments. Here the immuneACCESS table is served through TCRdb, limited to in-frame sequences with V and J called. Missing clones are a known gap in these copies; in checked studies unresolved V genes cover under half, and the rest lacks a known reason. The sample table contains about 120,000 clones; only one count was recorded for about 68% of them. Nearly 9.5% of the sample is taken by the ten largest. The specimen sequenced was PBMCs. The source is a woman in her thirties or forties in good health and CMV-seropositive.

The chain uses TRBV4-3 and TRBJ1-5; tentatively, D is TRBD1 (6 bases). CDR1 is LGHNA, CDR2 YSLEER, per germline. V dropped 4 bases and J dropped 4 bases, with 14 bases sitting between them. The CDR3 contains 15 residues. DNA for the CDR3: TGCGCCAGCAGCCTGTACCCGGGACAAAATCAGCCCCAGCATTTT. Its translation is CASSLYPGQNQPQHF.

This CDR3 is CASSELAGAETQYF. In DNA form, the CDR3 reads TGTGCCAGTAGCGAACTAGCGGGGGCAGAGACCCAGTACTTC. The chain carries TRBV19 and TRBJ2-5; TRBD2 agrees at 11 bases. The CDR3 sequence is 14 residues long. Per the germline V gene, CDR1 is LNHDA and CDR2 is SQIVND (reference sequence). With 6 bases clipped from V and 4 bases from J, the junction kept 4 bases outside the gene matches.

The table lists this clone with a count of one. The V call is TRBV6-4, the J call TRBJ2-7; 14 positions match TRBD2. The germline V gene encodes CDR1 MRHNA and CDR2 SNTAGT. This CDR3 is built from 16 residues. The J segment lost 2 bases and the V segment lost 6 bases, leaving 6 bases of the junction unmatched. CDR3 nucleotide sequence: TGTGCCAGCAGCTTGACGACTAGCGGGAGGGCCTACGAGCAGTACTTC. This sequence encodes CASSLTTSGRAYEQYF.

The J gene is TRBJ2-1, the V gene TRBV29-1; 7 bases fit TRBD1. The V gene's germline CDR1 is SQVTM and CDR2 ANQGSEA. The CDR3 is made up of 14 amino acids. V lost 5 bases and J lost 8; bases outside the gene matches: 12. CDR3: CSVLGGDSKDEQFF. Here the CDR3 DNA reads TGCAGCGTTTTAGGGGGCGATTCGAAGGATGAGCAGTTCTTC.

Only a few counts were recorded for this clone. This chain joins TRBV10-3 and TRBJ1-5, with D possibly TRBD1 on 6 matching bases. The CDR3 extends over 15 amino acids. Trimming removed 8 bases at V and 0 bases at J, with 14 bases between. CDR1 is ENHRY, CDR2 SYGVKD, per germline. The CDR3 coding sequence is TGTGCCATCGCCGAAACAGGGAATAGCAATCAGCCCCAGCATTTT. Protein: CAIAETGNSNQPQHF.

Only a few counts were recorded for this clone. The rearrangement uses TRBV6-6 and TRBJ1-1; 8 bases fit TRBD1. With 5 bases clipped from V and 6 bases from J, the junction kept 5 bases outside the gene matches. Germline assignment: CDR1 MNHNY and CDR2 SVGAGI (reference sequence). The CDR3 has 13 amino acids. The CDR3, as DNA: TGTGCCAGCAGTCCACAGGGGGTCGCTGAAGCTTTCTTT. Protein: CASSPQGVAEAFF.

The CDR3 DNA reads TGCAGCGCTCGGGACACCTATACCTACGAGCAGTACTTC. It is translated as CSARDTYTYEQYF. The chain links TRBV29-1 to TRBJ2-7; weak D call: TRBD1 (6 bases). The CDR3 spans 13 residues. Trimming took 7 bases from V and 2 from J, leaving 15 bases between them. Germline loops: CDR1 SQVTM, CDR2 ANQGSEA.

This chain joins TRBV4-2 and TRBJ2-7; D is ambiguous. Between the trimmed V and J ends, which lost 2 bases and 10 bases, there was a span of 12 bases. Germline CDR1 is LGHNA and CDR2 is YNFKEQ. The length of the CDR3 is 12 residues. The CDR3 DNA sequence: TGTGCCAGCAGCCAATTAGGTACAGAACAGTACTTC. Translation gives CASSQLGTEQYF.

V is TRBV11-2 and J is TRBJ2-1, with TRBD2 matching 13 bases. Trimming at V came to 5 bases and at J to 7 bases, leaving 2 bases not matched to a gene. The CDR3 covers 14 residues. Germline CDR1 reads SGHAT; CDR2 reads FQNNGV. The CDR3 region has the DNA TGTGCCAGCAGCCCGACTAGCGGGAGGAATGAGCAGTTCTTC. Amino acids: CASSPTSGRNEQFF.

The rearrangement joins TRBV6-4 to TRBJ2-1; TRBD1 is a possible D gene (6 bases). The CDR3 runs 16 residues. V lost 1 base and J 5 bases, leaving 15 bases between the germline ends. CDR1 is MRHNA, CDR2 SNTAGT, per germline. Written as DNA, the CDR3 is TGTGCCAGCAGTGACTTATGGACAGAGGCTAACAATGAGCAGTTCTTC. This gives the protein CASSDLWTEANNEQFF.

The rearrangement uses TRBV6-5 and TRBJ2-1, with 8 positions matching TRBD2. Germline loops: CDR1 MNHEY, CDR2 SVGAGI. The CDR3 runs 14 residues. V lost 6 bases, J lost 9 bases, and 10 bases stayed unmatched. The CDR3 protein is CASSGAGERSEQFF. The CDR3 DNA sequence: TGTGCCAGCAGCGGAGCGGGAGAAAGAAGTGAGCAGTTCTTC.

The V gene is TRBV5-8, the J gene TRBJ1-1, with D hard to call. CDR1 is SGHTS and CDR2 is YDEGEE in the germline V gene. CDR3 length: 10 amino acids. Trimming removed 2 bases from V and 8 bases from J, with 4 bases in between. CDR3 in amino acids: CASSFREAFF. For the CDR3, the DNA is TGTGCCAGCAGCTTTAGAGAAGCTTTCTTT.

This chain connects TRBV5-1 to TRBJ2-7; 11 nucleotides agree with TRBD2. The V segment lost 3 bases and the J segment 2 bases; nucleotides outside the gene matches: 13. Looked up from germline, CDR1 is SGHRS and CDR2 is YFSETQ. CDR3 length equals 18 residues. CDR3 coding DNA: TGCGCCAGCAGCTGGGGAACCCTGACTAGCGGGAAAACCTACGAGCAGTACTTC. It codes for CASSWGTLTSGKTYEQYF.

V and J are TRBV7-2 and TRBJ1-1; D ambiguous. Trimming left V 4 bases short and J 3 bases short, with 18 bases between. This CDR3 has 16 residues. CDR1 is SGHTA, CDR2 FQGNSA, per germline. CDR3 in DNA: TGTGCCAGCAGCTACCCTATGGGCATAGTGGACACTGAAGCTTTCTTT. Residues: CASSYPMGIVDTEAFF. The full variable domain, with the rest looked up from reference TRBV7-2 and TRBJ1-1, is GAGVSQSPSNKVTEKGKDVELRCDPISGHTALYWYRQSLGQGLEFLIYFQGNSAPDKSGLPSDRFSAERTGGSVSTLTIQRTQQEDSAVYLCASSYPMGIVDTEAFFGQGTRLTVV.

This clone was counted a few times. The rearrangement links TRBV20-1 to TRBJ1-2, with D unresolved. Between the trimmed V and J ends, which lost 7 bases and 6 bases, there was a span of 9 bases. CDR3 length equals 10 residues. Germline lookup yields CDR1 DFQATT and CDR2 SNEGSKA (reference sequence). The CDR3, as DNA: TGCAGTGTCCGGGGAAATGGCTACACCTTC. Translated, it gives CSVRGNGYTF.

This chain links TRBV19 with TRBJ2-7; D possibly corresponds to TRBD2 (5 bases). V lost 2 bases and J 3 bases, leaving 17 bases between the germline ends. This CDR3 has 16 amino acids. Germline CDR1 is LNHDA and CDR2 is SQIVND (reference sequence). CDR3 amino acids: CASSIFPLATVYEQYF. In nucleotides, the CDR3 is TGTGCCAGTAGTATATTCCCCCTAGCTACCGTCTACGAGCAGTACTTC.

V and J are TRBV7-3 and TRBJ2-3; no clear D gene. This CDR3 is built from 16 residues. In germline, CDR1 is SGHTA, CDR2 FQGTGA. V lost 2 bases to trimming and J lost 0 bases, with 12 bases between them. CDR3 nucleotide sequence: TGTGCCAGCAGCTTATTGGCGGCTACTAGCACAGATACGCAGTATTTT. It is translated as CASSLLAATSTDTQYF. Full variable domain (remainder filled in from reference TRBV7-3 and TRBJ2-3): GAGVSQTPSNKVTEKGKYVELRCDPISGHTALYWYRQSLGQGPEFLIYFQGTGAADDSGLPNDRFFAVRPEGSVSTLKIQRTERGDSAVYLCASSLLAATSTDTQYFGPGTRLTVL.